The rows below give T cell receptor beta chains drawn from one sample of a study of blood T cell repertoires in COVID-19. Data came from immunoSEQ multiplex PCR; TCRdb stores just in-frame clones and leaves some out. The sample records under 250,000 clones, approximately 80% being singletons. Sequencing was done on a sample of peripheral blood. All receptors come from a woman aged 60-75 years with active or convalescent COVID-19. Each CDR3 is given with its conserved first and last residue. Fields, in order: D gene, clone size, V gene, J gene, CDR3 DNA, CDR3 protein. A D gene is named only where the DNA matches it firmly. Part of the rows lack a size; the others show once, few, many or a class for expanded clones.

D: TRBD1; size: -; V: TRBV29-1; J: TRBJ1-2; DNA: TGCAGCGTCCACGACAGGGGAGGTGATGGCTACACCTTC; CDR3: CSVHDRGGDGYTF
D: -; size: once; V: TRBV7-9; J: TRBJ1-2; DNA: TGTGCCAGCAGCCGCGACAGGACGCACGATGGCTACACCTTC; CDR3: CASSRDRTHDGYTF
D: -; size: -; V: TRBV3-1/TRBV3-2; J: TRBJ1-2; DNA: TGTGCCAGCAGCCAAGCGGCAGCCCAGAGGGGCTACACCTTC; CDR3: CASSQAAAQRGYTF
D: TRBD2; size: -; V: TRBV6-5; J: TRBJ2-3; DNA: TGTGCCATCGGACTAGTGTCAGATACGCAGTATTTT; CDR3: CAIGLVSDTQYF
D: TRBD1; size: -; V: TRBV5-1; J: TRBJ2-7; DNA: TGCGCCAGCAGCTTCCCCGGGACAGGGTCATGGTACTTC; CDR3: CASSFPGTGSWYF
D: TRBD1; size: -; V: TRBV10-3; J: TRBJ1-1; DNA: TGTGCCATCAGGGGGACAGGGGGTTCAGCTGAAGCTTTCTTT; CDR3: CAIRGTGGSAEAFF
D: -; size: -; V: TRBV6-5; J: TRBJ2-2; DNA: TGTGCCAGCAGTTACTCAAGAGGGGGGAACACCGGGGAGCTGTTTTTT; CDR3: CASSYSRGGNTGELFF
D: TRBD1; size: -; V: TRBV2; J: TRBJ1-6; DNA: TGTGCCAGCAGCGCCAGTTATTCGGACAGGGGGCATAATTCACCCCTCCACTTT; CDR3: CASSASYSDRGHNSPLHF
D: -; size: -; V: TRBV19; J: TRBJ1-2; DNA: TGTGCCAGTAGTGGAGGTGAGGTGGGAGTCGGCTACACCTTC; CDR3: CASSGGEVGVGYTF
D: TRBD1; size: -; V: TRBV4-2; J: TRBJ1-2; DNA: TGTGCCAGTACAACGGGACAGGGGGCGGACTATGGCTACACCTTC; CDR3: CASTTGQGADYGYTF
D: TRBD2; size: -; V: TRBV10-1; J: TRBJ2-1; DNA: TGCGCCAGCAGCCAGGGAGCGGGGGGGGCGGCCAATGAGCAGTTCTTC; CDR3: CASSQGAGGAANEQFF
D: -; size: -; V: TRBV19; J: TRBJ1-2; DNA: TGTGCCAGTAGTATAGATACTTCAGGGATTTTCGGCTACACCTTC; CDR3: CASSIDTSGIFGYTF
D: TRBD1; size: -; V: TRBV16; J: TRBJ1-1; DNA: TGTGCCAGCAGCGAGCTTACAGGGGGCGCGAACACTGAAGCTTTCTTT; CDR3: CASSELTGGANTEAFF
D: TRBD1; size: -; V: TRBV29-1; J: TRBJ2-2; DNA: TGCAGCGTGACGACCCCCACAGGGGGCATCGGGGAGCTGTTTTTT; CDR3: CSVTTPTGGIGELFF
D: TRBD1; size: -; V: TRBV28; J: TRBJ2-5; DNA: TGTGCCAGCAGTGGGTGGACAGGGGGCGCAACCCAGTACTTC; CDR3: CASSGWTGGATQYF
D: -; size: -; V: TRBV19; J: TRBJ1-1; DNA: TGTGCCAGTAGTTCCCCCTTGACAGGAGGTAACACTGAAGCTTTCTTT; CDR3: CASSSPLTGGNTEAFF
D: TRBD2; size: -; V: TRBV11-3; J: TRBJ2-1; DNA: TGTGCCAGCAGCTTACTTTCCACTAGCGGGAGCTATGAGCAGTTCTTC; CDR3: CASSLLSTSGSYEQFF
D: TRBD2; size: -; V: TRBV7-2; J: TRBJ2-3; DNA: TGTGCCAGCAGCCCCCGGAGGACTAGCGGGGGGGCAGTGGATACGCAGTATTTT; CDR3: CASSPRRTSGGAVDTQYF
D: -; size: few; V: TRBV6-1; J: TRBJ2-7; DNA: TGTGCCAGCAGTGAATATTTAATTGGAGGAGTATCCTACGAGCAGTACTTC; CDR3: CASSEYLIGGVSYEQYF
D: TRBD1; size: few; V: TRBV12-3/TRBV12-4; J: TRBJ1-2; DNA: TGTGCCAGCAGTTTGGACAGGGGATATGGCTACACCTTC; CDR3: CASSLDRGYGYTF
D: -; size: -; V: TRBV11-3; J: TRBJ1-3; DNA: TGTGCCAGCAGCTTAGAATCGGGAAACACCATATATTTT; CDR3: CASSLESGNTIYF
D: -; size: -; V: TRBV27; J: TRBJ1-2; DNA: TGTGCCAGCAGACAGGACAGACACAACTATGGCTACACCTTC; CDR3: CASRQDRHNYGYTF
D: -; size: -; V: TRBV12-3/TRBV12-4; J: TRBJ2-1; DNA: TGTGCCAGCAACAGGCGGTGGGACAATGAGCAGTTCTTC; CDR3: CASNRRWDNEQFF
D: TRBD1; size: -; V: TRBV5-8; J: TRBJ1-5; DNA: TGTGCCAGCAGCCGAGGCCCAGGGGGCCGAAATCAGCCCCAGCATTTT; CDR3: CASSRGPGGRNQPQHF
D: -; size: few; V: TRBV3-1/TRBV3-2; J: TRBJ1-2; DNA: TGTGCCAGCAGCCAAGAGATAGTTCGGGGGGCCCAAGGCTACACCTTC; CDR3: CASSQEIVRGAQGYTF
D: -; size: -; V: TRBV7-8; J: TRBJ2-2; DNA: TGTGCCAGCAGCTTAATGCACAGGGTGGAGGCCGGGGAGCTGTTTTTT; CDR3: CASSLMHRVEAGELFF
D: TRBD1; size: -; V: TRBV14; J: TRBJ1-1; DNA: TGTGCCAGCAGCCAGGACAGGGAGGTGAACACTGAAGCTTTCTTT; CDR3: CASSQDREVNTEAFF
D: -; size: -; V: TRBV5-4; J: TRBJ1-6; DNA: TGTGCCAGCAGCCAACGGGACACCAATTCACCCCTCCACTTT; CDR3: CASSQRDTNSPLHF
D: -; size: -; V: TRBV6-5; J: TRBJ2-7; DNA: TGTGCCAGCAGGGAGCCCGGTTACGAGCAGTACTTC; CDR3: CASREPGYEQYF
D: -; size: -; V: TRBV11-2; J: TRBJ2-1; DNA: TGTGCCAGCTCTCTCCAGCGGACGAATGAGCAGTTCTTC; CDR3: CASSLQRTNEQFF
D: -; size: -; V: TRBV6-1; J: TRBJ1-2; DNA: TGTGCCAGCAGTGAAGCCTCCGGGCACGCGGGCTATGGCTACACCTTC; CDR3: CASSEASGHAGYGYTF
D: TRBD2; size: -; V: TRBV28; J: TRBJ2-5; DNA: TGTGCCAGCCGAACTAGCGGCCAAGAGACCCAGTACTTC; CDR3: CASRTSGQETQYF
D: -; size: -; V: TRBV7-9; J: TRBJ2-2; DNA: TGTGCCAGCAGCTCAACTAGGGCTGGGAAGACCGGGGAGCTGTTTTTT; CDR3: CASSSTRAGKTGELFF
D: -; size: -; V: TRBV9; J: TRBJ2-3; DNA: TGTGCCAGCAGCGTAGCAGGAGATACGCAGTATTTT; CDR3: CASSVAGDTQYF
D: -; size: -; V: TRBV6-5; J: TRBJ1-4; DNA: TGTGCCAGCAGGACCGATACAGGGTTTGATGAAAAACTGTTTTTT; CDR3: CASRTDTGFDEKLFF
D: -; size: -; V: TRBV19; J: TRBJ1-1; DNA: TGTGCCAGTAGTATAGCCGGGGGACTCAACACTGAAGCTTTCTTT; CDR3: CASSIAGGLNTEAFF
D: TRBD2; size: -; V: TRBV4-1; J: TRBJ2-7; DNA: TGCGCCAGCAGCCAAGGCGGGGGCTACGAGCAGTACTTC; CDR3: CASSQGGGYEQYF
D: TRBD1; size: -; V: TRBV7-9; J: TRBJ1-1; DNA: TGTGCCAGCAGCCCCCCCACGGGACAGGGGCTACGAGAAGCTTTCTTT; CDR3: CASSPPTGQGLREAFF
D: TRBD1; size: -; V: TRBV3-1/TRBV3-2; J: TRBJ1-4; DNA: TGTGCCAGCAGCCGGAGGGACAGGGGTTTGCCTAATGAAAAACTGTTTTTT; CDR3: CASSRRDRGLPNEKLFF
D: -; size: -; V: TRBV25-1; J: TRBJ1-4; DNA: TGTGCCAGCAGTGAATATAGGCGAGGGGGAAATGAAAAACTGTTTTTT; CDR3: CASSEYRRGGNEKLFF
D: TRBD1; size: once; V: TRBV7-9; J: TRBJ2-1; DNA: TGTGCCAGCCCAGGGGGTTCCTACAATGAGCAGTTCTTC; CDR3: CASPGGSYNEQFF
D: TRBD1; size: -; V: TRBV10-3; J: TRBJ1-1; DNA: TGTGCCATCACTGCGACAGGGATGAACACTGAAGCTTTCTTT; CDR3: CAITATGMNTEAFF
D: -; size: -; V: TRBV6-2/TRBV6-3; J: TRBJ1-5; DNA: TGTGCCAGCAGTGTGGGCCGTTATAGCAATCAGCCCCAGCATTTT; CDR3: CASSVGRYSNQPQHF
D: -; size: once; V: TRBV5-6; J: TRBJ1-1; DNA: TGTGCCAGCAGCTTGGAAGGGGACACGTTCACTGAAGCTTTCTTT; CDR3: CASSLEGDTFTEAFF
D: -; size: few; V: TRBV18; J: TRBJ2-7; DNA: TGTGCCAGCTCACCAAGGGGCAGGTCCTACGAGCAGTACTTC; CDR3: CASSPRGRSYEQYF
D: -; size: -; V: TRBV5-1; J: TRBJ2-3; DNA: TGCGCCAGCAGCTTCGGGCTACCGGGAGTTGAGTATTTT; CDR3: CASSFGLPGVEYF